The sequence of this T cell receptor (beta chain) was determined in a study of T-cell memory formation after mild COVID-19. In TCRdb, the 5' RACE reads were re-called with MiXCR into one record per CDR3 protein. The data hold under 400,000 distinct CDR3 sequences, with 25% to 30% observed a single time. CDR1 is SGHTA and CDR2 is FQGTGA in the germline V gene. J was trimmed by 7 bases and V by 5 bases; bases with no gene match: 15. The CDR3 is made up of 17 amino acids. This clonotype was detected only a few times. This receptor was obtained from an adult woman who had mild COVID-19 (a few samples of this study predate the infection). Cell type and time point are not known. The rearrangement links TRBV7-3 to TRBJ2-2, with 8 bases that match TRBD2. Material: PBMCs or a T cell subset sorted from them (not recorded which). The CDR3 here is CASSPIPGTSKDGELFF. In DNA, the CDR3 is TGTGCCAGCAGCCCAATCCCCGGGACTAGTAAAGACGGGGAGCTGTTTTTT.